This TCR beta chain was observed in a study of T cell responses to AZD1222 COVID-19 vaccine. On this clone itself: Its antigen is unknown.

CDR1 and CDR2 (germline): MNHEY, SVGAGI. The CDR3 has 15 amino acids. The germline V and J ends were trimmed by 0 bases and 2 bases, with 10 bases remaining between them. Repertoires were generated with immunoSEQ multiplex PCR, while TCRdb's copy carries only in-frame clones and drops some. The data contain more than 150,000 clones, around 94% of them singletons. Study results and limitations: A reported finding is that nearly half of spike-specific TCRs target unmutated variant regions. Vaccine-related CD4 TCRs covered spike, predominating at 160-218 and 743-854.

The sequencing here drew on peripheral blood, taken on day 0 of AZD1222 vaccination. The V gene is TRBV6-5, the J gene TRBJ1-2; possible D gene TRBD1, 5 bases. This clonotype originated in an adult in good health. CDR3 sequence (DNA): TGTGCCAGCAGTTACTCGACGGGGACGAACTATGGCTACACCTTC. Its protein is CASSYSTGTNYGYTF.